This T cell receptor (beta chain) comes out of a study of blood T cell repertoires in COVID-19. Study in general: Researchers got acute and convalescent COVID-19 samples from the United States, Italy and Spain. Sources were T cells, B-cell-depleted T cells, or PBMCs; the material itself was cDNA or gDNA.

In the authors' workflow: Estimation of nucleated cell counts relied on the amplification of reference gene primers. The assay was immunoSEQ multiplex PCR, and TCRdb's table has in-frame clones only and misses some. D and trimming were read from the DNA, whereas the V and J calls and clone size are those reported in that table. The sample lists under 250,000 clones, approximately 80% seen once, with approximately 4.5% in the top ten. The CDR3 loop spans 18 amino acids. V lost 4 bases and J lost 4; bases outside the gene matches: 15. Germline CDR1 reads SGHTA; CDR2 reads FQGNSA. The chain joins TRBV7-2 to TRBJ1-3; 8 nucleotides align to TRBD1. Source material: peripheral blood. The receptor was derived from a woman between 65 and 79 years old with acute or convalescent COVID-19. CDR3 sequence: CASSSPRGGQGPGNTIYF. CDR3 DNA sequence: TGTGCCAGCAGCTCCCCTAGGGGAGGACAGGGCCCGGGAAACACCATATATTTT.